Presented here are 32 T cell receptor beta chains from one specimen sequenced in a study of neurological immune-mediated disorders. From the 5' RACE reads, TCRdb called clonotypes with MiXCR, one entry per CDR3 protein. The table shows some 48,000 distinct CDR3 sequences, with over 4.5% occurring only once. The specimen was CD4+ T cells from blood. All receptors come from a woman under 30 with multiple sclerosis.

This clonotype was seen ten or more times. The CDR3 sequence is CASSYSGENYGYTF. Written as DNA, the CDR3 is TGTGCCAGCAGTTACTCAGGAGAGAACTATGGCTACACCTTC. The rearrangement uses TRBV6-6 and TRBJ1-2; unclear D gene. The CDR3 covers 14 residues. Germline V gene sequence: CDR1 MNHNY, CDR2 SVGAGI (reference sequence). Trimming removed 0 bases from V and 2 bases from J, with 7 bases in between.

This clonotype came up many times. This chain's CDR3 is CASSSTSGSRGLLAKNIQYF. The CDR3 nucleotides read TGTGCCAGCAGCTCCACTAGCGGGAGTAGGGGACTGCTAGCCAAAAACATTCAGTACTTC. V usage is TRBV12-3 or TRBV12-4 and J usage is TRBJ2-4; TRBD2 aligns across 11 bases. The J segment lost 0 bases and the V segment lost 6 bases, leaving 16 bases of the junction unmatched. The CDR3 runs 20 residues.

This clonotype was observed many times. The gene calls are TRBV7-2 and TRBJ2-3; D possibly corresponds to TRBD2 (6 bases). The germline gives CDR1 SGHTA, CDR2 FQGNSA. Trimming cost V 5 bases and J 0 bases, with 24 bases left between them. This CDR3 region has 19 residues. The CDR3 reads CASSPLGVAALCSTDTQYF. CDR3 nucleotides: TGTGCCAGCAGCCCCTTGGGCGTAGCGGCCTTATGTAGCACAGATACGCAGTATTTT.

Only a few counts were recorded for this clonotype. The chain links TRBV19 to TRBJ1-6; the match to TRBD1 covers 9 bases. Germline CDR1 reads LNHDA; CDR2 reads SQIVND (reference sequence). CDR3 length: 15 amino acids. The V and J ends lost 6 bases and 6 bases, in that order; junction bases with no gene match: 6. The CDR3 reads CASRGDRASNSPLHF. The CDR3 nucleotides read TGTGCCAGTAGAGGGGACAGGGCTTCTAATTCACCCCTCCACTTT.

Ten or more counts support this clonotype. For the CDR3, the DNA is TGCAGTGCTACCGGGACAGGGGGGGAAAAACTGTTTTTT. Protein product: CSATGTGGEKLFF. The chain uses TRBV20-1 and TRBJ1-4, with 11 positions matching TRBD1. The CDR3 is 13 amino acids. Germline-derived CDR1 and CDR2 are DFQATT and SNEGSKA (reference sequence). The J segment lost 8 bases and the V segment lost 4 bases, leaving 3 bases of the junction unmatched.

This clonotype was picked up many times. V gene TRBV15 combines with J gene TRBJ1-4, with D uncertain. This CDR3 spans 15 amino acids. The V and J ends lost 2 bases and 6 bases respectively, with 13 bases between them. Germline CDR1 reads LNHNV; CDR2 reads YYDKDF (reference sequence). CDR3 nucleotide sequence: TGTGCCACCAGCAGACCTGAGGTTTCGGATGAAAAACTGTTTTTT. It codes for CATSRPEVSDEKLFF.

Turning to this clonotype: Because the CDR3's place on the DNA is in doubt, the DNA is left out and the CDR3 is given as listed by TCRdb. V usage is TRBV13 and J usage is TRBJ1-4; the table gives TRBD1 as D, unverified against the DNA. The CDR3 has 20 residues if both end residues are counted. Germline lookup yields CDR1 PRHDT and CDR2 FYEKMQ (reference sequence). CDR3 sequence: CASSFYICSAEPGDNEKLFF.

In this sample, this clonotype turned up many times. V usage is TRBV10-3 and J usage is TRBJ1-1; 7 positions match TRBD1. V was clipped by 6 bases and J by 7 bases; unmatched bases: 5. Germline lookup yields CDR1 ENHRY and CDR2 SYGVKD. The CDR3 contains 12 residues. The CDR3 loop is CAIRARDSEAFF. In DNA, the CDR3 is TGTGCCATCAGGGCCCGGGACAGTGAAGCTTTCTTT.

Many counts were recorded for this clonotype. The chain couples TRBV20-1 to TRBJ1-4; D not resolved. CDR3 length equals 13 residues. Trimming stripped 3 bases from V and 8 bases from J, with 13 bases between. Germline loops: CDR1 DFQATT, CDR2 SNEGSKA (reference sequence). In DNA, the CDR3 is TGCAGTGCTAGTTTACCCGGGAACGAAAAACTGTTTTTT. Protein product: CSASLPGNEKLFF.

In regard to this clonotype: A single base separates this from a much larger clone, so it may be a read error. This chain links TRBV5-1 with TRBJ2-7; 7 bases align to TRBD2. The germline gives CDR1 SGHRS, CDR2 YFSETQ. The ends lost 6 bases at V and 2 bases at J; junction bases unmatched: 5. The CDR3 covers 13 residues. CDR3 sequence (DNA): TGCGCCAGCAACTGGGGGGGTACCTACGAGCAGTACTTC. Its protein product is CASNWGGTYEQYF.

This chain connects TRBV28 to TRBJ2-1; D uncertain. Trimming removed 6 bases at V and 7 bases at J, with 25 bases between. There are 17 residues in the CDR3. The germline V gene encodes CDR1 MDHEN and CDR2 SYDVKM. The DNA of the CDR3 is TGTGCCAGCAGCGAAGGAGTATTAGGCACCCTTGGGAATGAGCAGTTCTTC. As protein: CASSEGVLGTLGNEQFF.

V gene TRBV9 combines with J gene TRBJ2-1, with D possibly being TRBD1 or TRBD2 (5 bases each). The CDR3 sequence is 15 residues long. The germline CDR1 and CDR2 sequences are SGDLS and YYNGEE. V gave up 3 bases and J gave up 5 bases, with 15 bases separating them. The CDR3 DNA reads as TGTGCCAGCAGCGGCCGGGACCCGAAGGACAATGAGCAGTTCTTC. It encodes CASSGRDPKDNEQFF.

This clonotype was recorded many times. V usage is TRBV12-3 or TRBV12-4 and J usage is TRBJ2-3, with 10 nucleotides matching TRBD1. V shed 2 bases and J 6 bases; nucleotides not matched to a gene: 11. The CDR3 runs to 17 residues. The CDR3 nucleotides read TGTGCCAGCAGTTTACGGGGGACAGGGGTTAGCGAGGATACGCAGTATTTT. Translation: CASSLRGTGVSEDTQYF.

This clonotype was seen ten or more times. The V gene is TRBV2, the J gene TRBJ1-1; D is uncertain. Deletions cut 7 bases from V and 1 base from J, with 10 bases between. The germline CDR1 and CDR2 sequences are SNHLY and FYNNEI. The CDR3 runs 13 residues. CDR3 coding DNA: TGTGCCAGCAAATTCAACAGGAACACTGAAGCTTTCTTT. Its protein is CASKFNRNTEAFF.

This clonotype was counted many times. The chain joins TRBV7-8 to TRBJ2-7, with unresolved D. Germline V gene sequence: CDR1 SGHVS, CDR2 FQNEAQ. The CDR3 covers 16 residues. The V gene lost 2 bases and the J gene lost 4 bases, with 18 bases spanning the gap. Here the CDR3 DNA reads TGTGCCAGCAGCTTAATGGGCAGGACCATCCTTTACGAGCAGTACGTC. Translating it yields CASSLMGRTILYEQYV.

This clonotype was detected ten times or more. The chain employs TRBV2 and TRBJ1-2, with no clear D. The V gene lost 8 bases and the J gene lost 4 bases, with 14 bases spanning the gap. The germline gives CDR1 SNHLY, CDR2 FYNNEI. The CDR3 contains 13 residues. In DNA, the CDR3 is TGTGCCAGCGCCTTGGGGAGCTCCTATGGCTACACCTTC. It translates to CASALGSSYGYTF.

This clonotype was counted at least ten times. The chain couples TRBV6-2 or TRBV6-3 to TRBJ2-1; 9 bases match TRBD1. This CDR3 is 16 amino acids long. After removal of 3 bases from V and 5 bases from J, the junction contained 8 bases not matched to a gene. The V gene's germline CDR1 is MNHEY and CDR2 SVGEGT. CDR3 nucleotides: TGTGCCAGCAGTTATACCCACAGGGGGCGCGACAATGAGCAGTTCTTC. It translates to CASSYTHRGRDNEQFF.

This clonotype was counted between two and nine times. The J gene is TRBJ1-1, the V gene TRBV6-5; possibly TRBD1 for D (6 bases). The germline gives CDR1 MNHEY, CDR2 SVGAGI. Trimming left V 6 bases short and J 7 bases short, with 12 bases between. The CDR3 length is 12 residues. CDR3 in amino acids: CASRGHAHEAFF. The CDR3 DNA is TGTGCCAGCAGGGGACATGCTCATGAAGCTTTCTTT.

Only a few counts were recorded for this clonotype. The chain couples TRBV10-3 to TRBJ1-2, with TRBD1 as a possible D gene (5 bases). The CDR3 contains 13 residues. Germline V gene data show CDR1 as ENHRY and CDR2 as SYGVKD. V was shortened by 5 bases and J by 5 bases, with 12 bases between the two germline ends. CDR3 sequence (DNA): TGTGCCATCAGTACGGACATCAGATATGGCTACACCTTC. Amino acids: CAISTDIRYGYTF.

Ten or more counts support this clonotype. This sequence joins TRBV7-6 and TRBJ2-5; D is ambiguous. The V and J ends lost 2 bases and 1 base respectively, with 11 bases between them. Germline V gene sequence: CDR1 SGHVS, CDR2 FNYEAQ. This CDR3 is built from 15 residues. CDR3 residues: CASSLPISPQETQYF. In nucleotides, the CDR3 is TGTGCCAGCAGCTTACCCATCAGTCCCCAAGAGACCCAGTACTTC.

The sample holds a few counts of this clonotype. A junction boundary mismatches the germline segment, possibly from a read error. V is TRBV7-7 and J is TRBJ2-1, with D possibly being TRBD2 (6 bases). Germline loops: CDR1 SSHAT, CDR2 FNYEAQ (reference sequence). CDR3 length: 14 amino acids. Here the CDR3 reads CASSLAVGLGEQFF. For the CDR3, the DNA is TGTGCTAGCAGCTTAGCTGTGGGACTCGGTGAGCAGTTCTTC.

The V gene is TRBV10-3, the J gene TRBJ2-5; 10 nucleotides align to TRBD2. The CDR3 extends over 14 amino acids. J was trimmed by 5 bases and V by 6 bases; bases with no gene match: 6. CDR1 ENHRY and CDR2 SYGVKD come from the germline V gene. The CDR3 here is CAIRHSGGVETQYF. Written as DNA, the CDR3 is TGTGCCATCAGACACAGCGGGGGGGTTGAGACCCAGTACTTC.

CDR3 region: CAISGLAGGPKYF. The CDR3, as DNA: TGTGCCATCAGTGGCCTAGCGGGGGGGCCTAAGTACTTC. The chain combines TRBV10-3 with TRBJ2-7; 12 bases align to TRBD2. The CDR3 totals 13 residues. Germline CDR1 ENHRY, CDR2 SYGVKD. The V and J ends lost 4 bases and 11 bases, in that order; junction bases with no gene match: 6.

This clonotype was counted many times. The chain links TRBV18 to TRBJ2-1; weak D call: TRBD1 (6 bases). V lost 6 bases, J lost 7 bases, and 19 bases lay in between. The CDR3 contains 15 residues. The germline gives CDR1 KGHSH, CDR2 LQKENI. CDR3 sequence (DNA): TGTGCCAGCTCCCTACAGGGAAATTCTCGGAATGAGCAGTTCTTC. Its translation is CASSLQGNSRNEQFF.

J is TRBJ2-6 and V is TRBV6-2 or TRBV6-3; D remains ambiguous. CDR1 is MNHEY and CDR2 is SVGEGT in the germline V gene. The CDR3 covers 13 residues. The germline V and J ends were trimmed by 4 bases and 2 bases, with 3 bases remaining between them. The CDR3 coding sequence is TGTGCCAGCAGTTCGCCTGGGGCCAACGTCCTGACTTTC. Protein sequence: CASSSPGANVLTF.

This clonotype was observed many times. This sequence joins TRBV5-1 and TRBJ2-5, with 15 bases lining up with TRBD2. The CDR3 covers 18 residues. CDR1 is SGHRS and CDR2 is YFSETQ in the germline V gene. V was clipped by 4 bases and J by 2 bases; unmatched bases: 9. The CDR3 DNA reads as TGCGCCAGCAGCCCCGGACTAGCGGGAGGGCGGCGACAAGAGACCCAGTACTTC. It yields the protein CASSPGLAGGRRQETQYF.

The chain couples TRBV20-1 to TRBJ1-1; possibly TRBD1 for D (5 bases). V lost 0 bases, J lost 5 bases, and 13 bases lay in between. The CDR3 is 14 residues long. Germline V gives CDR1 DFQATT, CDR2 SNEGSKA (reference sequence). Here the CDR3 reads CSARDQGELTEAFF. The DNA for the CDR3 is TGCAGTGCTAGAGATCAGGGTGAGTTGACTGAAGCTTTCTTT.

This clonotype was recorded at least ten times. This chain uses TRBV28 with TRBJ2-2; D is possibly TRBD2 (5 bases). The CDR3 runs 15 residues. V was clipped by 4 bases and J by 5 bases, with 14 bases between them. In germline, CDR1 is MDHEN, CDR2 SYDVKM. Here the CDR3 DNA reads TGTGCCAGCAGTTCGATCCATCCGGGAACCGGGGAGCTGTTTTTT. It yields the protein CASSSIHPGTGELFF.

Ten or more counts support this clonotype. J is TRBJ1-4 and V is TRBV12-3 or TRBV12-4; TRBD1 matches 10 bases. V trimming: 5 bases; J trimming: 4 bases; junction bases outside the gene matches: 4. This CDR3 comprises 15 residues. The CDR3 sequence is CASSRQGAVNEKLFF. The DNA of the CDR3 is TGTGCCAGCAGTAGACAGGGGGCCGTTAATGAAAAACTGTTTTTT.

This clonotype has at least ten counts. The chain is built from TRBV29-1 and TRBJ1-5; D is unclear. Trimming took off 6 bases at V and 5 bases at J, with 14 bases between the two ends. In germline, CDR1 is SQVTM, CDR2 ANQGSEA. This CDR3 contains 13 residues. The CDR3 DNA follows: TGCAGCGTGACTCGAAACAGTGATCAGCCCCAGCATTTT. Amino acid sequence: CSVTRNSDQPQHF.

This clonotype appeared many times. The rearrangement joins TRBV25-1 to TRBJ1-2, with unresolved D. V was cut by 2 bases and J by 1 base, with 5 bases left in between. There are 13 residues in the CDR3. The germline V gene has CDR1 MGHDK and CDR2 SYGVNS. This CDR3 is CASSEGDNYGYTF. The CDR3 nucleotides are TGTGCCAGCAGTGAAGGGGATAACTATGGCTACACCTTC.

Ten or more counts support this clonotype. The chain has TRBV11-1 and TRBJ2-1, with D possibly being TRBD1 or TRBD2 (5 bases each). Trimming shortened V by 3 bases and J by 5 bases, and 14 bases separated the two germline ends. CDR1 is SGHAT, CDR2 FQDESV, per germline (reference sequence). This CDR3 has 15 amino acids. This CDR3 reads CASSFQGTQNNEQFF. The CDR3, as DNA: TGTGCCAGCAGCTTTCAAGGGACCCAGAACAATGAGCAGTTCTTC. The full variable domain, rest sourced from reference TRBV11-1 and TRBJ2-1, is EAEVAQSPRYKITEKSQAVAFWCDPISGHATLYWYRQILGQGPELLVQFQDESVVDDSQLPKDRFSAERLKGVDSTLKIQPAELGDSAMYLCASSFQGTQNNEQFFGPGTRLTVL.